The entry below gives a single TCR beta chain sequence along with its context. It lacks a known antigen. CDR1 and CDR2 (LNHDA, SQIVND) derive from the germline V gene (reference sequence). Compared with germline, V lacks 4 bases and J lacks 0 bases; bases without a gene match: 3. Including cysteine and phenylalanine, the CDR3 has 16 amino acids. Kept here is only the CDR3 DNA, which spans 48 bases and is read in frame from base 1. The library was made by the immunoSEQ multiplex PCR assay. For the multiplex PCR, a mixture combining 60 forward primers for TCR Vbeta segments and 13 reverse primers for TCR Jbeta segments was used. Amplification of the CDR3 region of rearranged TCR beta genes was performed with a multiplex PCR assay on genomic DNA. The Illumina HiSeq System was used to sequence the amplified TCR beta libraries as 87-base-pair reads. As for how the authors treated the data: A later analysis counted around 72 million unique TCR beta chains across the 666 repertoires, and around 9.9 million of these chains were shared by at least two donors. Raw reads were error-corrected and collapsed into unique sequences with a nearest-neighbor algorithm that merged closely related sequences to remove PCR and sequencing errors. Alignment of CDR3 sequences to IMGT reference sequences was used to assign V, D and J gene segments. Each retained sequence needed at least a six-nucleotide match to both a V gene segment and a J gene segment. A rearrangement was called productive if the CDR3 had no stop codons and remained in frame with V and J, and every other rearrangement was called non-productive. CDR3 was defined according to IMGT convention as the region running from the second conserved V-encoded cysteine to the conserved J-encoded phenylalanine. The earlier analysis of 550 to 650 of the donors excluded any sequence lacking an unambiguous match to a single V gene segment. In an earlier analysis of a few hundred of the donors, V segments were called functional above 56.7% productive rearrangements and were called segregating when the between-donor standard deviation exceeded 5%. A statistical classification framework was built for diagnosing cytomegalovirus status from the catalog of TCR beta chain sequences. V and J gene assignment, in a later analysis, came from comparing TCR nucleotide sequences with IMGT/GENE-DB human TR gene sequences. Using the TCRdist pipeline, a later analysis assigned CDR3 sequences along with most-parsimonious VDJ recombination scenarios. In a later analysis, every TCR beta chain was defined by the combination of its CDR3 amino acid sequence and its V-gene family, and reads without a unique V-gene family were dropped. To address suspected cross-contamination and a sequencing artifact, a later analysis removed roughly 580 highly shared, low-generation-probability nucleotide sequences. In a later analysis, a clonal expansion index was calculated for each public chain from normalized within-repertoire ranks of inferred template counts. In a later analysis, generation probabilities were computed using a VDJ recombination model fitted to out-of-frame rearrangements, and the results were checked against IGoR. In a later analysis, TCR-TCR, TCR-HLA and TCR-CMV co-occurrence was scored with hypergeometric tests, and a repertoire-size bias correction was applied to TCR pairs. To estimate false discovery rates, a later analysis permuted the HLA or CMV assignments 20 times. In a later analysis, co-occurring TCRs were grouped with DBSCAN, and TCRdist sequence similarity was added when clustering was performed within HLA-allele-positive subsets. Repertoires with fewer than 30,000 or more than 120,000 public chains, plus five repertoires with anomalous nucleotide sharing, were excluded from co-occurrence clustering. This is the immuneACCESS table as TCRdb keeps it, with only in-frame sequences that have V and J called. A part of the clones is gone; compared with another copy, unresolved V genes explain less than half, and the rest is unexplained. D and trimming come from the DNA, and the V and J calls and clone size come from that table. This sample's table contains 100,000 to 150,000 clones. 2% to 2.5% of the sample lies in the top ten.

This sample was included in a study of cytomegalovirus exposure and HLA in healthy donors (dated by TCRdb to the late 2010s). With respect to the entire study: An earlier analysis of roughly 570 of the donors reported about 260 Gb of sequence data and 117 million unique TCR beta sequences obtained from 150 million to 200 million T cells. The study used immunosequencing to profile the T cell repertoires of several hundred subjects and linked those repertoires to cytomegalovirus serostatus. Of the roughly 420 genotyped donors, 65% to 90% were placed in the genetic ancestry cluster associated with self-reported Caucasian donors. A later genetic analysis took genome-wide SNP genotypes for 398 of the 666 donors and used that subset as a discovery cohort. An early release covering roughly 600 HLA-typed donors comprised about 300 gigabases of sequencing data and tens of millions of unique TCR sequences. A separate validation cohort of roughly 110 different subjects was used in addition to the roughly 670-subject first cohort. High-throughput TCR immunosequencing, statistical association of individual TCRs with disease status, and machine learning were combined to predict cytomegalovirus infection status. An earlier analysis of fewer than 750 of the donors used high-throughput TCR beta sequencing to judge whether each TCR beta V gene segment behaved as functional or pseudogenic. The aim of the study was to test whether cataloging public T cell receptors could identify signatures of past pathogen exposure. Both class I and class II loci were covered by HLA typing, at four-digit resolution. Alongside the repertoire data, information on donor age, sex, ethnicity and CMV serostatus was compiled. All discovery cohort repertoires had been generated using a single sequencing platform. Typing coverage differed by locus: A, B, C, DRB1 and DQB1 were typed in roughly 620-630 donors, DQA1 in 500 to 550, DPA1 in 600 to 610, and DPB1 in around 490. About five DR-DQ haplotypes were treated as single units for association and clustering because of strong linkage in the cohort. The later analysis used no new phenotypic data to find candidate immune exposures, relying instead on TCR beta sequences and their occurrence across donors. In a later analysis, previously published TCR beta repertoires from 600 to 850 donors were re-analyzed and high-resolution HLA genotyping was added so that TCR occurrence patterns could be studied. Across some 400 genotyped donors of the cohort, an average of about 240,000 unique TCR beta nucleotide sequences per donor were sequenced, and 15% to 20% of those sequences were non-productive. The study at large found these results: Specific HLA alleles were associated with about 17,000 TCR beta sequences at a false discovery rate of 0.05 in a later analysis. Some IMGT-functional V segments, including TRBV6-2 and TRBV6-3, could not be distinguished by the 87-base-pair reads and were therefore excluded. A few of the identified cytomegalovirus-associated TCR beta chains were confirmed in vitro to be specific for cytomegalovirus antigens. According to the authors, the approach could potentially be generalized to other disease states and immunological phenotypes. Across donors, most TCR sequences were observed very rarely, whereas some public TCRs were present in many individuals. A cluster of highly shared sequence variants was judged likely to be a technical artifact of the sequencing pipeline. The only immune exposure information available for the cohort was CMV serostatus. A later analysis found that TCR association rates varied across HLA loci, with DRB1 alleles showing the most associated TCRs and HLA-C alleles the fewest. In a later analysis, HLA-associated TCR beta chains showed more clonal expansion and lower generation probabilities than non-associated chains that were equally common. Assigning TCR associations to individual alleles was difficult when HLA alleles, especially DR and DQ, strongly co-occurred. According to a later analysis, most CMV-associated TCR beta chains appeared to be HLA-restricted, and the HLA associations seemed to be driven largely by CMV exposure. Roughly uniform sequencing depth across donors was assumed in presence/absence analyses, although this assumption may not hold. A total of fewer than 200 TCR beta chains were listed by the study as associated with cytomegalovirus. The cohort was sequenced for TCR beta chains only, and without alpha or paired-chain data the features that could be detected were limited. Around 16 rarely observed V segments, including chromosome 9 orphons, were excluded from the earlier analysis of just under 600 of the donors because counts were too low. A further reported finding was that TCR beta sequences accurately predicted the HLA-A and HLA-B alleles for most subjects in the first cohort. Correlated functional status among segregating V segments might be attributable to linkage disequilibrium, but an unknown experimental factor could not be ruled out. HLA typing was unavailable for some donors at each locus, so association tests used only the typed subset. The classifier was reported to diagnose cytomegalovirus status with high specificity and sensitivity in both the original cohort and the validation cohort. A later genetic analysis associated a missense DCLRE1C variant with V-gene and J-gene trimming of TCR beta chains, and an independent cohort replicated the association. Compared with the roughly 670-donor mean, donors in an Asian-associated ancestry cluster had fewer N-insertions in productive TCRs, according to a later genetic analysis. According to a later analysis, parvovirus B19, influenza, CMV and Epstein-Barr virus appeared linked to several top co-occurrence clusters. In an earlier analysis of about 600 of the donors, most TCR beta V segments appeared in productive rearrangements about 87% or about 30% of the time, broadly matching IMGT annotations.

In total, approximately 690 healthy bone marrow donors made up the cohort. At the time of sampling, every cohort member was nominally healthy, though immune exposures that went unrecorded were likely present. The donor tested CMV seronegative and was one of the 352 seronegative cohort members. A peripheral blood sample was provided by each donor, and peripheral blood mononuclear cells were used for TCR beta sequencing. Genomic DNA extraction from the blood cell samples was performed with the Qiagen DNeasy Blood Extraction Kit. Sequenced sample: PBMCs. Recombination linked TRBV19 to TRBJ2-6; 7 junctional bases match TRBD1. This clonotype was obtained from a middle-aged man in good health and CMV-seronegative. CDR3 loop: CASSTTGLSGANVLTF. The bases read TGTGCCAGTAGTACGACAGGGCTCTCTGGGGCCAACGTCCTGACTTTC.